The T cell receptor (beta chain) described here comes from a study of CD8 T cells in ankylosing spondylitis (dated by TCRdb to 2016 to 2017). About the study as a whole: The study profiled T cell receptor beta repertoires in healthy donors and ankylosing spondylitis patients to find disease-linked TCR variants. In total, the full study cohort was made up of roughly 110 healthy donors and approximately 24 ankylosing spondylitis patients. Peripheral blood samples were taken, and synovial fluid was additionally collected from ankylosing spondylitis patients. What the work shows at the level of the full study, not this receptor alone: Some motif variants were previously reported in synovial fluid and blood of reactive arthritis patients, suggesting common disease-initiation mechanisms. The disease-linked clones had a CD8+ phenotype and were found at relatively low frequencies in peripheral blood. A TCR beta motif of fewer than 10 highly homologous amino acid variants appeared characteristic of blood from ankylosing spondylitis patients. The disease-linked clones were reported to be significantly enriched in matched synovial fluid samples from ankylosing spondylitis patients.

The CDR3 covers 14 residues, taking in both the cysteine and the phenylalanine. Left in the record is the CDR3 DNA by itself, 42 bases read in frame from the first base. The trim is 7 bases for V and 2 bases for J, with a gap of 14 bases between the germline ends. In the germline V gene (reference sequence), CDR1 corresponds to LGHDT and CDR2 to YNNKEL. TCRdb lists the instrument as Illumina HiSeq 2500. TCR beta libraries were prepared by quantitative 5'-RACE with molecular barcodes. In the authors' own workflow: To identify disease-linked TCR variants, a new computational method was used, one built on a probabilistic model of VDJ rearrangement. Through fastp at Q25 and MiXCR, TCRdb rebuilt clones from the public reads, retaining in-frame beta chains. Rows with one shared CDR3 protein collapse into an entry with the most common genes and DNA. The V and J calls shown here were made by TCRdb, not taken from the authors' results. Here the sample has 250,000 or so distinct CDR3 sequences; approximately 12% occur a single time. The ten most abundant clones make up 6.8% of the sample.

Many counts were recorded for this clonotype. The clone's antigen remains unknown. Base qualities are missing; no much larger clone stands one base away. The sequence was collected from a male donor with ankylosing spondylitis or in good health (not recorded which). Source material: blood, either unsorted or a sorted T cell fraction (not recorded which). The chain employs TRBV3-1 and TRBJ1-2; D gene: possibly TRBD1, on 6 matching bases. The CDR3 reads as follows: CASTHGGGNYGYTF. The base sequence is TGTGCCAGCACCCACGGCGGGGGCAACTATGGCTACACCTTC.